The subject of this entry is one T cell receptor beta chain. The data are from a study of OX40 agonist ivuxolimab in advanced cancers. Overall study context: Eligibility admitted prior anti-PD-1, anti-PD-L1 or anti-CTLA-4 therapy; roughly 39% had some.

Method: immunoSEQ multiplex PCR; TCRdb's copy keeps in-frame clones and lacks some. The table records 35,000 to 50,000 clones, over 75% of them present only once. The clonotype originates from an adult with an advanced solid tumor such as melanoma, head and neck, liver or kidney cancer. This sample comprised CD4+ or CD8+ T cells sorted from blood, obtained in a trial of the OX40 agonist ivuxolimab.

CDR3 loop: CASSSVMGRSSYEQYF. CDR3 sequence (DNA): TGTGCCAGCAGCTCTGTTATGGGCCGAAGCTCCTACGAGCAGTACTTC. This chain uses TRBV7-9 with TRBJ2-7; D uncertain. The V gene lost 4 bases and the J gene lost 0 bases, with 16 bases spanning the gap. CDR1 and CDR2 (germline): SEHNR, FQNEAQ (reference sequence). This CDR3 region has 16 residues.